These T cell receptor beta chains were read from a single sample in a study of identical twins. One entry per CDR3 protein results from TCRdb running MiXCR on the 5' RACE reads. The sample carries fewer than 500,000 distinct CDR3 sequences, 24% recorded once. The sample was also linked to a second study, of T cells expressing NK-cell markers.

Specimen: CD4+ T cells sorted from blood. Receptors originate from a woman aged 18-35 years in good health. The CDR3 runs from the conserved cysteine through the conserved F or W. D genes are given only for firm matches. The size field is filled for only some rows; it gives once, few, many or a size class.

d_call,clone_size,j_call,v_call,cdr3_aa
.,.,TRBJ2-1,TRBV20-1,CSASPTPNANEQFF
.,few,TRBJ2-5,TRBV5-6,CASSNTAGYQETQYF
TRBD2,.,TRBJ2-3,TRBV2,CASSGQREWADTQYF
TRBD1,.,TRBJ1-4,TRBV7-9,CASSRGQGIIF
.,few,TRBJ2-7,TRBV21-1,CASSTRTGHYEQYF
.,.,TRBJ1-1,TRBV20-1,CSAQTHLNTEAFF
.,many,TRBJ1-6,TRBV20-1,CSARDGSFYNSPLHF
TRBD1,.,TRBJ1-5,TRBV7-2,CASSLTGFRNQPQHF
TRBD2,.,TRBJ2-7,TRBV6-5,CASSYAGLSGGFNEQYF
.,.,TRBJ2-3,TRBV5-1,CASSSYGTVTDTQYF
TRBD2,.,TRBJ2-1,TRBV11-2,CASSSQATGTSGYNEQFF
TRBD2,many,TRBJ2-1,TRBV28,CASRSYPGLAEYNEQFF
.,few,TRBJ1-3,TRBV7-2,CASSLVLMSPAGNTIYF
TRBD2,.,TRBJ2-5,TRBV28,CASSSPRTSGRERETQYF
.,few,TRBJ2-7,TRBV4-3,CASSRDTQSYEQYF
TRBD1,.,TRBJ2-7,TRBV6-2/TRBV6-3,CASRQGATMYEQYF
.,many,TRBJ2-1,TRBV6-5,CASSYSPIYNEQFF
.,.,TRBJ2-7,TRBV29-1,CSAIPRTDHEQYF
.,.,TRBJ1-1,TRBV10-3,CAIMAGDGSNTEAFF
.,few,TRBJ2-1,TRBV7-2,CASSTGIGEQFF
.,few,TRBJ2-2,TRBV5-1,CASSGPGLKNTGELFF
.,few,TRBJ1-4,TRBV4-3,CASSQPDRREKLFF
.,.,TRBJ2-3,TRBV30,CACSMGLLTDTQYF
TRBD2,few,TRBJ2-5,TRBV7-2,CASSSRLAEREETQYF
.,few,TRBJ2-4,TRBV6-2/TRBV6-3,CASTPWGAPKNIQYF
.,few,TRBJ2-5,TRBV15,CATSREQQETQYF
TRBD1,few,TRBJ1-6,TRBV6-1,CASMLGQSANSPLHF
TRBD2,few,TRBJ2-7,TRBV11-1,CASSLLGQGLNSGRTTYEQYF
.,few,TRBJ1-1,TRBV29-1,CSGWRGGTEAFF
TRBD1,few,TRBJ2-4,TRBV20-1,CSAGPDRGSDIQYF
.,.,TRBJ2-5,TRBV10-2,CASNSPSETQYF
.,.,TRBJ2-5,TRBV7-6,CASSPLHQETQYF
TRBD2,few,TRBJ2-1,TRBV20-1,CSAKETSINEQFF
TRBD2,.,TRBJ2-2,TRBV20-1,CSAKSLAGVVGELFF
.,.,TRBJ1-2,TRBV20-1,CSASRSGIGYTF
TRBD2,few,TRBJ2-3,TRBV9,CASSVGREGTQYF
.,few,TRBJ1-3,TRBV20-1,CSASIAGGNTIYF
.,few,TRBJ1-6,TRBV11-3,CASSQVTGAPLHF
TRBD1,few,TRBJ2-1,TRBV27,CASSSRGPSSYNEQFF
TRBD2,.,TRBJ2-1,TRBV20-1,CSATRGGDEQFF
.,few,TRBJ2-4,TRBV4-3,CASSQFRFLGETQYF
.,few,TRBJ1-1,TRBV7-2,CASSFMEANTEAFF